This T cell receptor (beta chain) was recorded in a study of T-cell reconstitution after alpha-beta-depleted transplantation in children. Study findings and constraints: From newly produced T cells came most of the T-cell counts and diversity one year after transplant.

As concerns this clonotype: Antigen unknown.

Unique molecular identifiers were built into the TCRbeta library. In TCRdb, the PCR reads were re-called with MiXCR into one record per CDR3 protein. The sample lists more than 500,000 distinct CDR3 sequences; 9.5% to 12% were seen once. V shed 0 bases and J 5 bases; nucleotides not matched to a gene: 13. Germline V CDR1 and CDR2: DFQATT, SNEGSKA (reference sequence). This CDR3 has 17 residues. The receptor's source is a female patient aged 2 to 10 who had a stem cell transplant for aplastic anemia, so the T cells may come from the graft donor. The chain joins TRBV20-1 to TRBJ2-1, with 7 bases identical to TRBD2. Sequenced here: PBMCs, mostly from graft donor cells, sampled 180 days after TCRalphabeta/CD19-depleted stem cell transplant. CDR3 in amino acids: CSARDLSGLAVDNEQFF. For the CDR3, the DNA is TGCAGTGCTAGAGATCTGAGTGGGCTAGCGGTAGACAATGAGCAGTTCTTC.